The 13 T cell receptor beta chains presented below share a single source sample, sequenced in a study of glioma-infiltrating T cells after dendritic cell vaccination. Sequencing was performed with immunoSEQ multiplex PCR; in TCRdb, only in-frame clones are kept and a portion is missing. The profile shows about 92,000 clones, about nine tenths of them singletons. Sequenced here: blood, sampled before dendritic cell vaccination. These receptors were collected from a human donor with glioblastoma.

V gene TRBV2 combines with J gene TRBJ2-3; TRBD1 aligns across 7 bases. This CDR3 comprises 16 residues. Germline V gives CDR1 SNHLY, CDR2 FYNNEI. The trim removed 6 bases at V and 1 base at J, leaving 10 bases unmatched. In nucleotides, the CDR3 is TGTGCCAGCAGCCCCTCGACAGGGTTAGGCACAGATACGCAGTATTTT. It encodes CASSPSTGLGTDTQYF. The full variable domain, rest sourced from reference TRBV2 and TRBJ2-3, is EPEVTQTPSHQVTQMGQEVILRCVPISNHLYFYWYRQILGQKVEFLVSFYNNEISEKSEIFDDQFSVERPDGSNFTLKIRSTKLEDSAMYFCASSPSTGLGTDTQYFGPGTRLTVL.

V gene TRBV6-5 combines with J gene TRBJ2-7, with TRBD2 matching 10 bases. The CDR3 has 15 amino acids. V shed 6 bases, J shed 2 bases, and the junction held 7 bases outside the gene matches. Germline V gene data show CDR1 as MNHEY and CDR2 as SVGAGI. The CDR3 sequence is CASSPQREGPYEQYF. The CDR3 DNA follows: TGTGCCAGCAGCCCCCAGCGGGAGGGACCCTACGAGCAGTACTTC.

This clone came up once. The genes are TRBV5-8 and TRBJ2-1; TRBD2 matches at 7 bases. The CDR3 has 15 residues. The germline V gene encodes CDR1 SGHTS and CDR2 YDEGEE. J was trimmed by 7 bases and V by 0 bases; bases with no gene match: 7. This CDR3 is CASSLGLASTNEQFF. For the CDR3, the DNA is TGTGCCAGCAGCTTGGGACTAGCATCTACTAATGAGCAGTTCTTC.

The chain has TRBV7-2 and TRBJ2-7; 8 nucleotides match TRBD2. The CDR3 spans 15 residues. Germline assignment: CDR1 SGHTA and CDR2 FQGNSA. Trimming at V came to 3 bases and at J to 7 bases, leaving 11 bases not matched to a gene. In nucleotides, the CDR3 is TGTGCCAGCAGCTTGAAGACGGGGGGGCTGGGTGAGCAGTACTTC. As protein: CASSLKTGGLGEQYF.

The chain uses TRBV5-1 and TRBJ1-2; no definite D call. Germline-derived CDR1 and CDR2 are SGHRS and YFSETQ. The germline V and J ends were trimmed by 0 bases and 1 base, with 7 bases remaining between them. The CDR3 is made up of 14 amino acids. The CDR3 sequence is CASSLGALNYGYTF. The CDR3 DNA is TGCGCCAGCAGCTTGGGCGCGCTTAACTATGGCTACACCTTC.

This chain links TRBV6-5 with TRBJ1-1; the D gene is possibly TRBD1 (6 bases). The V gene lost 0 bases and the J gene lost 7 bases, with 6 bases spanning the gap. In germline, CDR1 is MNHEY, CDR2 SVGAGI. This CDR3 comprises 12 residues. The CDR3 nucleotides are TGTGCCAGCAGTTACTCGACAGGTGAAGCTTTCTTT. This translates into CASSYSTGEAFF.

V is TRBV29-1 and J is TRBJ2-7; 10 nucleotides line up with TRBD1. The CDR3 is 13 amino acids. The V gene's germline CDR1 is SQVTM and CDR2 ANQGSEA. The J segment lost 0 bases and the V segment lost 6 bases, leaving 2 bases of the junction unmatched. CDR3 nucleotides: TGCAGCGTGGGGACAGGGGACTCCTACGAGCAGTACTTC. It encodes CSVGTGDSYEQYF.

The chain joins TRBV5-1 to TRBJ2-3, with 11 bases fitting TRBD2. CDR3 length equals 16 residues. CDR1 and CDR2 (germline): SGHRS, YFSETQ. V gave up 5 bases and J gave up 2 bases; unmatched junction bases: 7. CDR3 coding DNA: TGCGCCAGCAGGTCCGGGACTAGCGGCCCCACAGATACGCAGTATTTT. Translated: CASRSGTSGPTDTQYF.

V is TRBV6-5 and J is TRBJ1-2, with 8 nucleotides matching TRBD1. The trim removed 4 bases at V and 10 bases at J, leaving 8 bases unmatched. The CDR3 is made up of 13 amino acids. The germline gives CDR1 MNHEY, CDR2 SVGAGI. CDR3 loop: CASSSYRQGHYTF. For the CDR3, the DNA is TGTGCCAGCAGTTCCTACCGACAGGGGCACTACACCTTC.

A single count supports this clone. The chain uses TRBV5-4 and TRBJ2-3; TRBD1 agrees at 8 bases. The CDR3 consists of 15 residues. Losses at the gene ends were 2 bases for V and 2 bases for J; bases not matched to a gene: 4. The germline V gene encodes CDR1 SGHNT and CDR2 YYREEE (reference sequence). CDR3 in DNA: TGTGCCAGCAGCTTTGGACAGGGTGCCACAGATACGCAGTATTTT. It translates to CASSFGQGATDTQYF.

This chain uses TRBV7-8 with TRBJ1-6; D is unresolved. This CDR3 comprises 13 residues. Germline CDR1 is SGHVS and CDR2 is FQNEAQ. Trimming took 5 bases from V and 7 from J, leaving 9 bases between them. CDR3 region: CASSIWSNSPLHF. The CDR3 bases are TGTGCCAGCAGCATATGGAGCAATTCACCCCTCCACTTT.

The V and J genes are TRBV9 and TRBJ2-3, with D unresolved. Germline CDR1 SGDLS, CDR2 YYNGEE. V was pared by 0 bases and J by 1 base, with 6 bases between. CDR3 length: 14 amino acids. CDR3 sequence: CASSVGSGTDTQYF. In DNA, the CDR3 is TGTGCCAGCAGCGTAGGGAGCGGCACAGATACGCAGTATTTT.

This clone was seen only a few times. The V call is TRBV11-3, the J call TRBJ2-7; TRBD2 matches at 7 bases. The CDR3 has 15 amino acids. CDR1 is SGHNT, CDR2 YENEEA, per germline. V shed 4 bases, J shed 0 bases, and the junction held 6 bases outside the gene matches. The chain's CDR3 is CASSYREVSSYEQYF. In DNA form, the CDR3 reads TGTGCCAGCAGCTACCGGGAGGTTAGCTCCTACGAGCAGTACTTC.